The rows below give T cell receptor beta chains drawn from one sample of a study of PD-1 blockade in classical Hodgkin lymphoma. Some clones are missing from TCRdb's copy, which holds only in-frame ones; the method was immunoSEQ multiplex PCR. The sample lists tens of thousands of clones, about 77% occurring once. This specimen consisted of peripheral blood mononuclear cells (PBMCs), obtained before the fourth cycle of nivolumab. These receptors were taken from a human donor with classical Hodgkin lymphoma. CDR3s include the opening cysteine and the closing phenylalanine or tryptophan. A D gene is named only where the DNA matches it firmly. Rows may omit the clone size; those that give it use once, few, many or a size class.

J gene: TRBJ2-5
V gene: TRBV30
D gene: .
clone size: .
CDR3 protein: CAWSGGETQYF
CDR3 DNA: TGTGCCTGGAGTGGAGGGGAGACCCAGTACTTC

J gene: TRBJ2-6
V gene: TRBV7-2
D gene: TRBD2
clone size: .
CDR3 protein: CASSPDLAGGRSGANVLTF
CDR3 DNA: TGTGCCAGCAGCCCGGACCTAGCGGGGGGCCGCTCTGGGGCCAACGTCCTGACTTTC

J gene: TRBJ1-2
V gene: TRBV29-1
D gene: TRBD1
clone size: .
CDR3 protein: CSVEGTDRENYGYTF
CDR3 DNA: TGCAGCGTTGAAGGGACGGACAGGGAAAACTATGGCTACACCTTC

J gene: TRBJ1-6
V gene: TRBV27
D gene: TRBD1
clone size: .
CDR3 protein: CASRGQGLLNSPLHF
CDR3 DNA: TGTGCCAGCAGGGGACAGGGGCTACTAAATTCACCCCTCCACTTT

J gene: TRBJ1-2
V gene: TRBV28
D gene: .
clone size: .
CDR3 protein: CASSLWEGGSYGYTF
CDR3 DNA: TGTGCCAGCAGTTTATGGGAGGGTGGCAGCTATGGCTACACCTTC

J gene: TRBJ2-7
V gene: TRBV6-5
D gene: .
clone size: .
CDR3 protein: CASSKTAGQNYEQYF
CDR3 DNA: TGTGCCAGCAGTAAGACCGCGGGACAGAACTACGAGCAGTACTTC

J gene: TRBJ1-6
V gene: TRBV5-6
D gene: TRBD1
clone size: few
CDR3 protein: CASSFGQGESPLHF
CDR3 DNA: TGTGCCAGCAGCTTTGGACAGGGGGAATCACCCCTCCACTTT

J gene: TRBJ2-5
V gene: TRBV7-2
D gene: .
clone size: .
CDR3 protein: CASSLQRGEETQYF
CDR3 DNA: TGTGCCAGCAGCTTACAGAGGGGCGAAGAGACCCAGTACTTC

J gene: TRBJ1-2
V gene: TRBV30
D gene: .
clone size: .
CDR3 protein: CAWSDTRINGYTF
CDR3 DNA: TGTGCCTGGAGTGACACGAGGATTAATGGCTACACCTTC

J gene: TRBJ2-1
V gene: TRBV29-1
D gene: .
clone size: once
CDR3 protein: CSVGGGGRNEQFF
CDR3 DNA: TGCAGCGTTGGAGGGGGCGGGAGGAATGAGCAGTTCTTC

J gene: TRBJ1-4
V gene: TRBV11-3
D gene: .
clone size: once
CDR3 protein: CASSFTVGEKLFF
CDR3 DNA: TGTGCCAGCAGCTTCACAGTTGGGGAAAAACTGTTTTTT

J gene: TRBJ1-2
V gene: TRBV5-1
D gene: .
clone size: few
CDR3 protein: CASSSDGNYGYTF
CDR3 DNA: TGCGCCAGCAGCTCCGACGGAAACTATGGCTACACCTTC

J gene: TRBJ2-7
V gene: TRBV5-8
D gene: TRBD1
clone size: once
CDR3 protein: CASSSQQGRYEQYF
CDR3 DNA: TGTGCCAGCAGCTCACAACAGGGGCGGTACGAGCAGTACTTC

J gene: TRBJ2-7
V gene: TRBV27
D gene: TRBD1
clone size: once
CDR3 protein: CASSSRTGPPVYEQYF
CDR3 DNA: TGTGCCAGCAGTTCCCGGACAGGCCCGCCCGTCTACGAGCAGTACTTC

J gene: TRBJ2-3
V gene: TRBV7-9
D gene: TRBD2
clone size: .
CDR3 protein: CASSFSGGPSTDTQYF
CDR3 DNA: TGTGCCAGCAGCTTTAGCGGGGGACCCAGCACAGATACGCAGTATTTT

J gene: TRBJ2-7
V gene: TRBV7-8
D gene: .
clone size: .
CDR3 protein: CASSFGLTYEQYF
CDR3 DNA: TGTGCCAGCAGCTTCGGCCTAACCTACGAGCAGTACTTC

J gene: TRBJ1-2
V gene: TRBV23-1
D gene: TRBD1
clone size: .
CDR3 protein: CASSHTHRGRGYGYTF
CDR3 DNA: TGCGCCAGCAGTCACACACACAGGGGGCGAGGCTATGGCTACACCTTC

J gene: TRBJ1-3
V gene: TRBV6-5
D gene: TRBD1
clone size: .
CDR3 protein: CASSYSGQGTGNTIYF
CDR3 DNA: TGTGCCAGCAGTTACTCGGGACAGGGAACTGGAAACACCATATATTTT

J gene: TRBJ1-2
V gene: TRBV2
D gene: TRBD1
clone size: .
CDR3 protein: CASSGQGDGYTF
CDR3 DNA: TGTGCCAGCTCGGGACAGGGCGATGGCTACACCTTC

J gene: TRBJ2-5
V gene: TRBV5-4
D gene: TRBD1
clone size: .
CDR3 protein: CASSPGQGGETQYF
CDR3 DNA: TGTGCCAGCAGCCCCGGACAGGGGGGCGAGACCCAGTACTTC

J gene: TRBJ2-7
V gene: TRBV7-8
D gene: .
clone size: .
CDR3 protein: CASSAKRGPGYEQYF
CDR3 DNA: TGTGCCAGCAGCGCCAAACGGGGGCCAGGGTACGAGCAGTACTTC

J gene: TRBJ2-3
V gene: TRBV5-1
D gene: .
clone size: .
CDR3 protein: CASSPRGTNADTQYF
CDR3 DNA: TGCGCCAGCAGCCCTAGGGGGACTAATGCAGATACGCAGTATTTT

J gene: TRBJ1-2
V gene: TRBV6-1
D gene: .
clone size: .
CDR3 protein: CAITGDYGYTF
CDR3 DNA: TGTGCCATTACAGGCGACTATGGCTACACCTTC

J gene: TRBJ1-1
V gene: TRBV7-9
D gene: TRBD1
clone size: .
CDR3 protein: CASSFRDRGAFF
CDR3 DNA: TGTGCCAGCAGCTTTCGGGACAGGGGGGCTTTCTTT

J gene: TRBJ2-7
V gene: TRBV7-9
D gene: TRBD2
clone size: few
CDR3 protein: CASSPLAGGTYEQYF
CDR3 DNA: TGTGCCAGCAGCCCACTTGCGGGGGGTACCTACGAGCAGTACTTC

J gene: TRBJ1-4
V gene: TRBV5-3
D gene: TRBD1
clone size: .
CDR3 protein: CASSVRGSNEKLFF
CDR3 DNA: TGTGCCAGCAGCGTCAGGGGGTCTAATGAAAAACTGTTTTTT

J gene: TRBJ2-7
V gene: TRBV6-5
D gene: TRBD1
clone size: .
CDR3 protein: CASSYGRDRDYEQYF
CDR3 DNA: TGTGCCAGCAGTTACGGTCGGGACAGGGACTACGAGCAGTACTTC

J gene: TRBJ1-6
V gene: TRBV11-3
D gene: .
clone size: .
CDR3 protein: CASSPSGEERSPLHF
CDR3 DNA: TGTGCCAGCAGCCCCTCGGGGGAAGAAAGATCACCCCTCCACTTT

J gene: TRBJ2-2
V gene: TRBV5-1
D gene: .
clone size: .
CDR3 protein: CASTQGGNTGELFF
CDR3 DNA: TGCGCCAGCACCCAGGGGGGGAACACCGGGGAGCTGTTTTTT

J gene: TRBJ1-5
V gene: TRBV28
D gene: .
clone size: .
CDR3 protein: CASSYRVGSNQPQHF
CDR3 DNA: TGTGCCAGCAGTTACAGGGTTGGGAGCAATCAGCCCCAGCATTTT

J gene: TRBJ1-5
V gene: TRBV25-1
D gene: TRBD1
clone size: .
CDR3 protein: CASSESDRAGQNQPQHF
CDR3 DNA: TGTGCCAGCAGTGAATCAGACAGGGCAGGGCAGAATCAGCCCCAGCATTTT

J gene: TRBJ2-5
V gene: TRBV9
D gene: TRBD2
clone size: .
CDR3 protein: CASSVGLAGGGQETQYF
CDR3 DNA: TGTGCCAGCAGCGTAGGACTAGCGGGGGGAGGCCAAGAGACCCAGTACTTC

J gene: TRBJ2-3
V gene: TRBV4-3
D gene: TRBD1
clone size: .
CDR3 protein: CASSQGGTGPDTQYF
CDR3 DNA: TGCGCCAGCAGCCAAGGGGGGACAGGGCCAGATACGCAGTATTTT

J gene: TRBJ2-1
V gene: TRBV9
D gene: .
clone size: .
CDR3 protein: CASSVGPPLYNEQFF
CDR3 DNA: TGTGCCAGCAGCGTAGGCCCTCCCCTCTACAATGAGCAGTTCTTC

J gene: TRBJ1-1
V gene: TRBV19
D gene: TRBD1
clone size: .
CDR3 protein: CASSLGDRGYWTEAFF
CDR3 DNA: TGTGCCAGTAGTCTCGGGGACAGGGGCTATTGGACTGAAGCTTTCTTT

J gene: TRBJ2-1
V gene: TRBV5-1
D gene: TRBD1
clone size: .
CDR3 protein: CASSFGTVLSYNEQFF
CDR3 DNA: TGCGCCAGCAGCTTCGGGACAGTCCTGTCCTACAATGAGCAGTTCTTC

J gene: TRBJ2-7
V gene: TRBV12-5
D gene: .
clone size: .
CDR3 protein: CASAGGRATYEQYF
CDR3 DNA: TGTGCTAGTGCTGGGGGCAGGGCGACCTACGAGCAGTACTTC

J gene: TRBJ2-3
V gene: TRBV18
D gene: .
clone size: .
CDR3 protein: CASSPLGGAADTQYF
CDR3 DNA: TGTGCCAGCTCGCCACTGGGGGGGGCAGCAGATACGCAGTATTTT

J gene: TRBJ1-5
V gene: TRBV6-5
D gene: TRBD1
clone size: .
CDR3 protein: CASSPGTGNQPQHF
CDR3 DNA: TGTGCCAGCAGCCCAGGGACAGGCAATCAGCCCCAGCATTTT

J gene: TRBJ2-7
V gene: TRBV27
D gene: TRBD1
clone size: .
CDR3 protein: CASSQGQGLNEQYF
CDR3 DNA: TGTGCCAGCAGTCAGGGACAGGGGCTCAACGAGCAGTACTTC

J gene: TRBJ2-6
V gene: TRBV5-1
D gene: .
clone size: .
CDR3 protein: CASSFFGAGLSGANVLTF
CDR3 DNA: TGCGCCAGCAGCTTCTTCGGGGCAGGCCTCTCTGGGGCCAACGTCCTGACTTTC

J gene: TRBJ2-4
V gene: TRBV19
D gene: .
clone size: .
CDR3 protein: CASTDYNIQYF
CDR3 DNA: TGTGCCAGTACCGATTATAACATTCAGTACTTC

J gene: TRBJ2-7
V gene: TRBV15
D gene: .
clone size: once
CDR3 protein: CATSLSGAYEQYF
CDR3 DNA: TGTGCCACCAGTTTGTCGGGGGCTTACGAGCAGTACTTC

J gene: TRBJ2-7
V gene: TRBV11-1
D gene: TRBD1
clone size: .
CDR3 protein: CASSPWTGDEQYF
CDR3 DNA: TGTGCCAGCAGCCCATGGACAGGGGACGAGCAGTACTTC

J gene: TRBJ1-1
V gene: TRBV19
D gene: TRBD1
clone size: .
CDR3 protein: CASSAHQGTVAEAFF
CDR3 DNA: TGTGCCAGTAGTGCGCACCAGGGGACAGTCGCTGAAGCTTTCTTT

J gene: TRBJ1-2
V gene: TRBV5-5
D gene: .
clone size: once
CDR3 protein: CASSSWGFGYTF
CDR3 DNA: TGTGCCAGCAGCTCCTGGGGGTTTGGCTACACCTTC

J gene: TRBJ2-7
V gene: TRBV19
D gene: .
clone size: .
CDR3 protein: CASSFGGYEQYF
CDR3 DNA: TGTGCCAGTTCCTTCGGGGGCTACGAGCAGTACTTC

J gene: TRBJ2-3
V gene: TRBV10-1
D gene: .
clone size: .
CDR3 protein: CASSPTSQGTDTQYF
CDR3 DNA: TGCGCCAGCAGTCCCACTAGTCAAGGCACAGATACGCAGTATTTT

J gene: TRBJ2-7
V gene: TRBV4-3
D gene: TRBD2
clone size: .
CDR3 protein: CASSPMAGGEQYF
CDR3 DNA: TGCGCCAGCAGCCCGATGGCGGGGGGTGAGCAGTACTTC

J gene: TRBJ1-3
V gene: TRBV6-6
D gene: .
clone size: .
CDR3 protein: CASSRQGTGNTIYF
CDR3 DNA: TGTGCCAGCAGCAGGCAGGGGACCGGAAACACCATATATTTT

J gene: TRBJ1-2
V gene: TRBV12-5
D gene: .
clone size: .
CDR3 protein: CASGLRGGYTF
CDR3 DNA: TGTGCTAGTGGTTTGAGAGGGGGCTACACCTTC

J gene: TRBJ2-4
V gene: TRBV7-2
D gene: .
clone size: .
CDR3 protein: CASSFQPSGGDIQYF
CDR3 DNA: TGTGCCAGCAGCTTCCAGCCTTCAGGGGGGGACATTCAGTACTTC

J gene: TRBJ1-1
V gene: TRBV5-1
D gene: TRBD1
clone size: few
CDR3 protein: CASSGQGPRTEAFF
CDR3 DNA: TGCGCCAGCAGCGGACAGGGCCCGAGGACTGAAGCTTTCTTT